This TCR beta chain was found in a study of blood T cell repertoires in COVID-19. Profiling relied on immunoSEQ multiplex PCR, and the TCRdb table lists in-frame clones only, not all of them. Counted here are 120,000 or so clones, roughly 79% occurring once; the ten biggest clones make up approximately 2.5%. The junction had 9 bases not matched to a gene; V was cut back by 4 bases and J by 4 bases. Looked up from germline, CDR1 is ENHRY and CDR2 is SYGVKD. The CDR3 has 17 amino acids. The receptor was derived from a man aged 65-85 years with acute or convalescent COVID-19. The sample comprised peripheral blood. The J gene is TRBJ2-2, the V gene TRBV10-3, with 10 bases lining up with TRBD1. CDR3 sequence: CAISVKPGQGFTGELFF. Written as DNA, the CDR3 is TGTGCCATCAGTGTCAAACCGGGACAGGGGTTCACCGGGGAGCTGTTTTTT.